These 24 T cell receptor beta chains were sequenced from one sample in a study of T cells after posttransplantation cyclophosphamide. The table came from immunoSEQ multiplex PCR; TCRdb's copy has only in-frame clones and leaves some out. This sample has about 44,000 clones, each found more than once. The sequencing input was PBMCs. The receptors originated from a man aged 40-50 years in good health, CMV-negative, and a related stem cell transplant donor.

At least ten counts were recorded for this clone. This chain joins TRBV28 and TRBJ2-1; 7 nucleotides align to TRBD2. Germline CDR1 is MDHEN and CDR2 is SYDVKM. V lost 2 bases to trimming and J lost 3 bases; unmatched junction nucleotides: 10. The length of the CDR3 is 17 residues. In nucleotides, the CDR3 is TGTGCCAGCAGTTTAGGCGCCAGCGGGATAATCTACAATGAGCAGTTCTTC. Translation: CASSLGASGIIYNEQFF.

This clone occurred a few times. The chain carries TRBV7-8 and TRBJ2-5; 7 positions match TRBD1. Germline V CDR1 and CDR2: SGHVS, FQNEAQ. V was pared by 1 base and J by 5 bases, with 4 bases of the junction left unmatched. The CDR3 extends over 14 amino acids. CDR3 residues: CASSLEQGRETQYF. The CDR3 DNA reads as TGTGCCAGCAGCTTAGAACAGGGGCGGGAGACCCAGTACTTC. Full variable domain (missing parts from reference TRBV7-8 and TRBJ2-5): GAGVSQSPRYKVAKRGQDVALRCDPISGHVSLFWYQQALGQGPEFLTYFQNEAQLDKSGLPSDRFFAERPEGSVSTLKIQRTQQEDSAVYLCASSLEQGRETQYFGPGTRLLVL.

This clone was seen at least ten times. This chain uses TRBV4-2 with TRBJ2-7; a weak D match, TRBD2 (6 bases). The CDR3 runs 14 residues. Trimming pared 0 bases from V and 5 bases from J, leaving 11 bases between. Per germline, CDR1 LGHNA and CDR2 YNFKEQ. CDR3 nucleotide sequence: TGTGCCAGCAGCCAAGATCGTCCGGGGGACGAGCAGTACTTC. Protein product: CASSQDRPGDEQYF.

This clone was counted ten times or more. The chain recombines TRBV19 with TRBJ2-2; 7 positions agree with TRBD2. The CDR3 is made up of 16 amino acids. The trim removed 6 bases at V and 8 bases at J, leaving 15 bases unmatched. Germline V lookup: CDR1 LNHDA, CDR2 SQIVND (reference sequence). CDR3 in DNA: TGTGCCAGTAGCCCCAGTGACCCGGGAGGTCAGGGGGAGCTGTTTTTT. The encoded protein is CASSPSDPGGQGELFF.

This clone was found many times. This chain uses TRBV6-5 with TRBJ1-2, with unresolved D. This CDR3 comprises 12 residues. V was clipped by 6 bases and J by 4 bases, with 9 bases between them. The germline V gene encodes CDR1 MNHEY and CDR2 SVGAGI. CDR3 nucleotide sequence: TGTGCCAGCAGCCAGACACGCTATGGCTACACCTTC. Its translation: CASSQTRYGYTF.

This clone was counted at least ten times. CDR3 sequence reads: CASSLATREQFF. In nucleotides, the CDR3 is TGTGCCAGCAGCTTAGCGACAAGGGAGCAGTTCTTC. This chain links TRBV7-2 with TRBJ2-1, with D unclear. This CDR3 region has 12 residues. Germline V gives CDR1 SGHTA, CDR2 FQGNSA. The V and J ends lost 0 bases and 10 bases respectively, with 7 bases between them.

This clone turned up a few times. The chain couples TRBV6-1 to TRBJ2-5; tentatively, D is TRBD1 (5 bases). The end of the DNA is better explained by TRBJ2-7, so the J call may be wrong. Germline CDR1 is MNHNS and CDR2 is SASEGT. This CDR3 comprises 14 residues. The CDR3, as DNA: TGTGCCAGCAGGACGGCAGGGAATCGATACGAGCAGTACTTC. As protein: CASRTAGNRYEQYF.

This clone has a count of ten or more. Mismatch with germline at one junction end may stem from a read error. The rearrangement uses TRBV5-6 and TRBJ1-1; 7 bases map to TRBD1. The CDR3 length is 13 residues. Germline V gives CDR1 SGHDT, CDR2 YYEEEE. The DNA for the CDR3 is TGTGCCAGCAGCGGGGGACAGAACCCTGAAGCTTTCTTT. It codes for CASSGGQNPEAFF. The full variable domain, completed using reference TRBV5-6 and TRBJ1-1, is DAGVTQSPTHLIKTRGQQVTLRCSPKSGHDTVSWYQQALGQGPQFIFQYYEEEERQRGNFPDRFSGHQFPNYSSELNVNALLLGDSALYLCASSGGQNPEAFFGQGTRLTVV.

There are many counts of this clone. Within the sample, other DNA sequences also encode this same CDR3. The chain joins TRBV19 to TRBJ2-7; perhaps TRBD1 as D (5 bases). The V end lost 3 bases, the J end lost 3 bases, and 9 bases lay between the germline ends. CDR1 is LNHDA and CDR2 is SQIVND in the germline V gene (reference sequence). The CDR3 runs 13 residues. CDR3 loop: CASSIGQGYEQYV. The CDR3 region has the DNA TGTGCCAGTAGTATTGGACAAGGCTACGAGCAGTACGTC.

This clone was found many times. The rearrangement joins TRBV6-5 to TRBJ2-1; possibly TRBD2 for D (5 bases). Trimming removed 5 bases at V and 9 bases at J, with 14 bases between. The CDR3 is 13 residues long. Per the germline V gene, CDR1 is MNHEY and CDR2 is SVGAGI. The CDR3 reads CASSHLGGGEQFF. The CDR3 DNA reads as TGTGCCAGCAGTCACTTAGGAGGCGGTGAGCAGTTCTTC.

This clone was seen many times. The V call is TRBV5-5, the J call TRBJ1-6; 9 bases match TRBD1. CDR3 size: 16 residues. CDR1 and CDR2 (germline): SGHKS, YYEKEE (reference sequence). The trim removed 0 bases at V and 7 bases at J, leaving 5 bases unmatched. The CDR3 region is CASSLGGDRVNSPLHF. Written as DNA, the CDR3 is TGTGCCAGCAGCTTGGGTGGGGACAGGGTAAATTCACCCCTCCACTTT.

The sample holds many counts of this clone. V gene TRBV4-3 combines with J gene TRBJ1-2; D gene uncertain. CDR1 and CDR2 (germline): LGHNA, YSLEER. V lost 4 bases, J lost 4 bases, and 16 bases lay in between. The CDR3 is made up of 15 amino acids. In DNA form, the CDR3 reads TGCGCCAGCAGCCCCGGCGGAGGGAGCGTCTATGGCTACACCTTC. Its translation: CASSPGGGSVYGYTF.

In this sample, this clone turned up many times. The chain couples TRBV6-6 to TRBJ1-5; 7 nucleotides match TRBD1. Germline loops: CDR1 MNHNY, CDR2 SVGAGI (reference sequence). After removal of 4 bases from V and 5 bases from J, the junction contained 5 bases not matched to a gene. The CDR3 is 14 amino acids. The CDR3 protein is CASSFKGAHQPQHF. DNA of the CDR3: TGTGCCAGCAGTTTTAAGGGGGCTCATCAGCCCCAGCATTTT.

In this sample, this clone turned up many times. V usage is TRBV5-4 and J usage is TRBJ2-2; 13 bases line up with TRBD2. From germline, CDR1 is SGHNT and CDR2 YYREEE (reference sequence). There are 16 residues in the CDR3. V trimming: 5 bases; J trimming: 8 bases; junction bases outside the gene matches: 9. CDR3 residues: CASSVGTSGDRGELFF. In DNA, the CDR3 is TGTGCCAGCAGTGTAGGGACTAGCGGGGACCGAGGGGAGCTGTTTTTT.

This clone occurred many times. The V gene is TRBV11-2, the J gene TRBJ2-4, with 10 bases matching TRBD2. The CDR3 length is 19 residues. CDR1 is SGHAT and CDR2 is FQNNGV in the germline V gene. V was pared by 5 bases and J by 0 bases, with 13 bases of the junction left unmatched. CDR3 coding DNA: TGTGCCAGCAGCCCCCCCCCGGGCAGGACTAGCGGAGCCAAAAACATTCAGTACTTC. Residues: CASSPPPGRTSGAKNIQYF.

A few counts support this clone. The V call is TRBV7-9, the J call TRBJ1-2; TRBD1 matches at 9 bases. The CDR3 totals 15 residues. Germline CDR1 SEHNR, CDR2 FQNEAQ (reference sequence). V lost 5 bases, J lost 2 bases, and 6 bases stayed unmatched. This CDR3 reads CASSLSGTGNYGYTF. CDR3 DNA: TGTGCCAGCAGCCTGTCCGGGACAGGGAACTATGGCTACACCTTC.

This clone has a count of ten or more. V gene TRBV5-4 combines with J gene TRBJ2-3; 12 positions agree with TRBD2. V lost 6 bases, J lost 2 bases, and 10 bases stayed unmatched. The CDR3 runs 17 residues. Germline V gene data show CDR1 as SGHNT and CDR2 as YYREEE (reference sequence). Here the CDR3 reads CASNSRLAGAATDTQYF. CDR3 in DNA: TGTGCCAGCAACTCGCGACTAGCGGGAGCGGCCACAGATACGCAGTATTTT. The full variable domain, its missing parts supplied by reference TRBV5-4 and TRBJ2-3, is ETGVTQSPTHLIKTRGQQVTLRCSSQSGHNTVSWYQQALGQGPQFIFQYYREEENGRGNFPPRFSGLQFPNYSSELNVNALELDDSALYLCASNSRLAGAATDTQYFGPGTRLTVL.

This clone showed up many times. The chain links TRBV11-1 to TRBJ2-3, with TRBD2 matching 8 bases. The germline gives CDR1 SGHAT, CDR2 FQDESV (reference sequence). V lost 1 base to trimming and J lost 3 bases; unmatched junction nucleotides: 3. The length of the CDR3 is 15 residues. CDR3 nucleotides: TGTGCCAGCAGCTTAGTCGGCGGGGGGACAGATACGCAGTATTTT. Protein: CASSLVGGGTDTQYF.

This clone was observed at least ten times. Within the sample, other DNA sequences also encode this same CDR3. The genes are TRBV2 and TRBJ1-5; 8 bases line up with TRBD1. The V and J ends lost 5 bases and 4 bases, in that order; junction bases with no gene match: 1. CDR3 length equals 13 residues. Germline values: CDR1 SNHLY, CDR2 FYNNEI. The DNA of the CDR3 is TGTGCCAGCAGTCGGGACAGGAATCAGCCCCAGCATTTT. Translating gives CASSRDRNQPQHF.

The sample holds many counts of this clone. The chain links TRBV7-2 to TRBJ1-1, with D possibly TRBD1 on 5 matching bases. The CDR3 runs 14 residues. Germline V gene lookup returns CDR1 SGHTA and CDR2 FQGNSA. V was shortened by 3 bases and J by 1 base, with 9 bases between the two germline ends. CDR3 in amino acids: CASSLQGGNTEAFF. In DNA form, the CDR3 reads TGTGCCAGCAGCTTGCAGGGCGGGAACACTGAAGCTTTCTTT.

This clone appeared many times. The rearrangement joins TRBV11-2 to TRBJ2-3, with a weak D call TRBD2 (6 bases). CDR3 size: 16 residues. The germline V gene encodes CDR1 SGHAT and CDR2 FQNNGV. With 5 bases removed from V and 0 bases from J, the gap between germline ends came to 15 bases. CDR3 in DNA: TGTGCCAGCAGCCACCGTGGGGGGATTAGCACAGATACGCAGTATTTT. It codes for CASSHRGGISTDTQYF.

This clone has ten or more counts. The rearrangement links TRBV27 to TRBJ2-1; 9 positions match TRBD2. The CDR3 extends over 14 amino acids. Germline V gene sequence: CDR1 MNHEY, CDR2 SMNVEV (reference sequence). J gave up 4 bases and V 2 bases, and 0 bases lay outside the gene matches. The CDR3 nucleotides read TGTGCCAGCAGTTTAGCGGGGGGGTACAATGAGCAGTTCTTC. Translation gives CASSLAGGYNEQFF.

This clone was detected ten times or more. The chain is built from TRBV6-1 and TRBJ2-7; D is perhaps TRBD2 (6 bases). V was shortened by 1 base and J by 0 bases, with 16 bases between the two germline ends. Germline loops: CDR1 MNHNS, CDR2 SASEGT. The length of the CDR3 is 17 residues. CDR3: CASSEDPPGGTSYEQYF. The DNA of the CDR3 is TGTGCCAGCAGTGAAGACCCCCCTGGGGGGACCTCCTACGAGCAGTACTTC.

The rearrangement joins TRBV9 to TRBJ2-3; 7 bases are a match to TRBD1. V was clipped by 0 bases and J by 4 bases; unmatched bases: 5. The germline CDR1 and CDR2 sequences are SGDLS and YYNGEE. The CDR3 length is 15 residues. CDR3 coding DNA: TGTGCCAGCAGCGTAGGTGACAGGGAAGCAGATACGCAGTATTTT. It encodes CASSVGDREADTQYF.